This note documents a single T cell receptor beta chain sequence. The antigen remains undetermined. This sample was taken from a study of blood T cells in healthy people across ages. Study-wide results and caveats: Conclusively comparing naive with antigen-experienced cells was impossible with unsorted PBMCs.

The donors, healthy Caucasians from Russia, were aged roughly 6 to 95. Then a second PCR, running about 6 to 11 cycles, was carried out with a sample-barcoded 5' primer and a J-beta primer mix. Via MiXCR, TCRdb re-called the 5' RACE reads, giving one row per CDR3 protein. The top ten clones hold roughly 24% of a sample with hundreds of thousands of distinct CDR3 sequences, roughly three fifths of them seen once. Germline CDR1 is DFQATT and CDR2 is SNEGSKA (reference sequence). V gave up 6 bases and J gave up 9 bases, with 12 bases separating them. The CDR3 consists of 11 residues. The V gene is TRBV20-1, the J gene TRBJ2-1; TRBD2 is a possible D gene (5 bases). The clonotype was recovered from a man aged 40-49 years in good health. Sequencing was done on a sample of blood. The CDR3 reads CSASGRLEQFF. The CDR3 bases are TGCAGTGCCAGCGGCAGGCTTGAGCAGTTCTTC.